The next 10 T cell receptor beta chains were all read from a single sample in a study of cytomegalovirus exposure and HLA in healthy donors. The primer mix had 60 Vbeta and 13 Jbeta primers. Sequencing used immunoSEQ multiplex PCR; TCRdb keeps in-frame clones, though not all of them. The sample yields about 130,000 clones, of which the top ten take up around 2.2%. The sequencing input was PBMCs. The source is a man between 35 and 55 years old in good health and CMV-seronegative.

This chain connects TRBV21-1 to TRBJ1-2; TRBD1 was called by the table and not checked on the DNA. TRBV21-1 is labeled a pseudogene. The CDR3 runs to 17 residues. The CDR3: CASSNPDGAGSHYGYTF. The CDR3 DNA sequence: TGTGCCAGCAGCAACCCGGACGGAGCAGGGTCTCACTATGGCTACACCTTC.

CDR3 region: CASSTIRGAGANVLTF. The CDR3 DNA sequence: TGTGCCAGCAGCACAATCAGGGGTGCTGGGGCCAACGTCCTGACTTTC. The chain recombines TRBV7-9 with TRBJ2-6; tentatively, D is TRBD1 (6 bases). Germline V lookup: CDR1 SEHNR, CDR2 FQNEAQ (reference sequence). V was clipped by 5 bases and J by 2 bases, with 13 bases between them. The CDR3 consists of 16 residues.

This rearrangement joins TRBV11-3 to TRBJ2-3; D is undetermined. Germline V lookup: CDR1 SGHNT, CDR2 YENEEA. V shed 3 bases and J shed 6 bases, with 7 bases lying between them. This CDR3 has 12 amino acids. CDR3 amino acids: CASSFAGDTQYF. CDR3 bases: TGTGCCAGCAGCTTCGCCGGGGATACGCAGTATTTT. The whole variable domain, remainder taken from reference TRBV11-3 and TRBJ2-3, is EAGVVQSPRYKIIEKKQPVAFWCNPISGHNTLYWYLQNLGQGPELLIRYENEEAVDDSQLPKDRFSAERLKGVDSTLKIQPAELGDSAVYLCASSFAGDTQYFGPGTRLTVL.

The rearrangement joins TRBV6-8 to TRBJ2-3, with 10 bases lining up with TRBD2. The V segment lost 1 base and the J segment 3 bases; nucleotides outside the gene matches: 10. CDR3 size: 18 residues. Germline CDR1 and CDR2: MNHGY and SAAAGT. CDR3 nucleotide sequence: TGTGCCAGCAGTTACTGGGCTAGCGGGAGTCGGCGGACAGATACGCAGTATTTT. Its protein product is CASSYWASGSRRTDTQYF.

V gene TRBV4-2 combines with J gene TRBJ2-3; TRBD2 agrees at 14 bases. The CDR3 has 17 amino acids. Germline CDR1 and CDR2: LGHNA and YNFKEQ. Germline trimming cut 1 base from V and 6 bases from J; bases unmatched to any gene: 6. The CDR3 DNA is TGTGCCAGCAGCCAAGTGACTAGCGGGAGGGCCGGGGATACGCAGTATTTT. Translating gives CASSQVTSGRAGDTQYF.

This chain joins TRBV27 and TRBJ1-4, with 11 bases fitting TRBD1. From germline, CDR1 is MNHEY and CDR2 SMNVEV (reference sequence). The CDR3 runs to 16 residues. V was clipped by 3 bases and J by 7 bases; unmatched bases: 7. CDR3 nucleotides: TGTGCCAGCAGTTTCCTACCGGGACAGGGGGTTGAAAAACTGTTTTTT. The encoded protein is CASSFLPGQGVEKLFF.

The V and J genes are TRBV11-3 and TRBJ1-1; unclear D gene. The germline V gene has CDR1 SGHNT and CDR2 YENEEA. There are 15 residues in the CDR3. The V end lost 4 bases, the J end lost 5 bases, and 17 bases lay between the germline ends. CDR3 sequence reads: CASSSRPGVQTEAFF. CDR3 nucleotides: TGTGCCAGCAGCTCGAGGCCCGGGGTCCAGACTGAAGCTTTCTTT.

This chain uses TRBV7-3 with TRBJ2-1, with 15 bases lining up with TRBD2. The CDR3 is 20 amino acids. V shed 4 bases and J 0 bases; nucleotides not matched to a gene: 10. Germline CDR1 and CDR2: SGHTA and FQGTGA. The CDR3 here is CASSSEPRTSGRASYNEQFF. DNA for the CDR3: TGTGCCAGCAGCTCAGAACCAAGGACTAGCGGGAGGGCCTCCTACAATGAGCAGTTCTTC.

The chain couples TRBV19 to TRBJ1-1, with D tentatively TRBD1 (5 bases). The CDR3 is 12 residues long. Germline V gene lookup returns CDR1 LNHDA and CDR2 SQIVND (reference sequence). V shed 9 bases and J shed 1 base, with 9 bases lying between them. This chain's CDR3 is CASRASNTEAFF. CDR3 sequence (DNA): TGTGCCAGCAGGGCCTCGAACACTGAAGCTTTCTTT.

The rearrangement joins TRBV2 to TRBJ1-4; TRBD1 matches 9 bases. Germline V lookup: CDR1 SNHLY, CDR2 FYNNEI. J was trimmed by 0 bases and V by 6 bases; bases with no gene match: 11. The length of the CDR3 is 18 residues. This chain's CDR3 is CASSRDRVKLATNEKLFF. The CDR3 nucleotides are TGTGCCAGCAGCAGGGACAGGGTTAAACTGGCAACTAATGAAAAACTGTTTTTT. Looking up the rest from reference TRBV2 and TRBJ1-4 gives the full variable domain: EPEVTQTPSHQVTQMGQEVILRCVPISNHLYFYWYRQILGQKVEFLVSFYNNEISEKSEIFDDQFSVERPDGSNFTLKIRSTKLEDSAMYFCASSRDRVKLATNEKLFFGSGTQLSVL.